Listed here are 14 T cell receptor beta chains from one sample, sequenced in a study of post-analysis software for immune sequencing data. Findings of the study overall: There were roughly five TRBV segments more frequent in patients than controls, and TRBV5-6, TRBV5-1 and TRBV20-1 were among them.

These receptors' targets are unknown. The authors incorporated unique molecular identifiers into the TCR beta cDNA libraries. A single record per CDR3 protein comes from TCRdb applying MiXCR to the PCR reads. The sample records about 540,000 distinct CDR3 sequences, 30% to 40% being singletons. Specimen: blood. All receptors come from a girl aged 2-17 years with multiple sclerosis.

This clonotype came up a few times. The chain combines TRBV7-9 with TRBJ2-7; TRBD1 matches at 11 bases. V was clipped by 5 bases and J by 4 bases; unmatched bases: 7. This CDR3 region has 15 residues. Germline loops: CDR1 SEHNR, CDR2 FQNEAQ (reference sequence). The chain's CDR3 is CASSRGQGAKYEQYF. The CDR3 coding sequence is TGTGCCAGCAGCCGCGGACAGGGGGCAAAATACGAGCAGTACTTC.

This clonotype showed up just a few times. The chain combines TRBV12-3 or TRBV12-4 with TRBJ2-5; tentative D call: TRBD2 (5 bases). V was clipped by 2 bases and J by 1 base, with 8 bases between them. CDR3 length equals 14 residues. The DNA of the CDR3 is TGTGCCAGCAGTTTACCCGGACTCCAAGAGACCCAGTACTTC. It codes for CASSLPGLQETQYF.

This chain links TRBV6-1 with TRBJ2-5; maybe TRBD2 (5 bases). The ends were cut back, 7 bases at V and 2 bases at J, with 11 bases in the middle. Germline CDR1 and CDR2: MNHNS and SASEGT. The CDR3 length is 13 residues. The CDR3 sequence: CASISGWQETQYF. CDR3 sequence (DNA): TGTGCCAGCATTTCGGGGTGGCAAGAGACCCAGTACTTC.

This sequence joins TRBV20-1 and TRBJ2-5, with a tentative D call TRBD1 (5 bases). The CDR3 is 14 amino acids. Germline V gene lookup returns CDR1 DFQATT and CDR2 SNEGSKA (reference sequence). Trimming cost V 3 bases and J 9 bases, with 20 bases left between them. The CDR3 DNA reads as TGCAGTGCTAGGTCGGGTGGGGCCCTTGTGGCCCAGTACTTC. Protein: CSARSGGALVAQYF.

This clonotype was seen only a few times. V and J are TRBV28 and TRBJ2-5; D is perhaps TRBD1 (7 bases). There are 15 residues in the CDR3. The germline V gene has CDR1 MDHEN and CDR2 SYDVKM. Trimming left V 3 bases short and J 5 bases short, with 16 bases between. As DNA, the CDR3 is TGTGCCAGCAGTTTCTTTCCAGGGGGGACGGAGACCCAGTACTTC. Residues: CASSFFPGGTETQYF.

This clonotype was seen only a few times. The V gene is TRBV28, the J gene TRBJ2-7; D may be TRBD1 or TRBD2 (5 bases each). The CDR3 extends over 18 amino acids. The V and J ends lost 8 bases and 0 bases respectively, with 26 bases between them. CDR1 is MDHEN, CDR2 SYDVKM, per germline. This CDR3 reads CASLGRTTLKTNSYEQYF. In DNA, the CDR3 is TGTGCCAGCTTGGGACGGACAACACTGAAAACTAACTCCTACGAGCAGTACTTC.

The chain combines TRBV3-1 with TRBJ2-2; TRBD2 agrees at 7 bases. The CDR3 is 14 residues long. CDR1 and CDR2 from the germline V gene are LGHDT and YNNKEL (reference sequence). The trim removed 4 bases at V and 5 bases at J, leaving 4 bases unmatched. CDR3 sequence reads: CASSLTSVTGELFF. DNA for the CDR3: TGTGCCAGCAGCCTCACTAGCGTAACCGGGGAGCTGTTTTTT.

The chain recombines TRBV5-1 with TRBJ2-7; 7 bases line up with TRBD1. V gave up 0 bases and J gave up 7 bases; unmatched junction bases: 13. Germline V CDR1 and CDR2: SGHRS, YFSETQ. This CDR3 spans 16 amino acids. The CDR3 DNA sequence: TGCGCCAGCAGCTTGGCCTCCGGGACAGCTTACAATGAGCAGTACTTC. It yields the protein CASSLASGTAYNEQYF.

The CDR3 DNA reads TGCGCCAGCAGCTTGGCCTCAGGGGACGAGACCCAGTACTTC. It translates to CASSLASGDETQYF. The chain has TRBV5-1 and TRBJ2-5; weak D call: TRBD1 (6 bases). Germline CDR1 SGHRS, CDR2 YFSETQ. Trimming removed 0 bases at V and 5 bases at J, with 11 bases between. This CDR3 has 14 amino acids. The full variable domain, completed using reference TRBV5-1 and TRBJ2-5, is KAGVTQTPRYLIKTRGQQVTLSCSPISGHRSVSWYQQTPGQGLQFLFEYFSETQRNKGNFPGRFSGRQFSNSRSEMNVSTLELGDSALYLCASSLASGDETQYFGPGTRLLVL.

This chain uses TRBV20-1 with TRBJ2-1, with 13 bases lining up with TRBD2. V lost 3 bases to trimming and J lost 9 bases; unmatched junction nucleotides: 8. CDR1 DFQATT and CDR2 SNEGSKA come from the germline V gene (reference sequence). CDR3 length equals 15 residues. As DNA, the CDR3 is TGCAGTGCTAGTCCGGGACTAGCGGGGAGGGGTGAGCAGTTCTTC. Translation: CSASPGLAGRGEQFF.

The chain carries TRBV5-1 and TRBJ1-3; the D is unclear. V was shortened by 4 bases and J by 4 bases, with 9 bases between the two germline ends. The length of the CDR3 is 13 residues. Germline V gene lookup returns CDR1 SGHRS and CDR2 YFSETQ. This chain's CDR3 is CASSPVGGNTIYF. In nucleotides, the CDR3 is TGCGCCAGCAGCCCAGTCGGAGGAAACACCATATATTTT.

This clonotype turned up a few times. The chain couples TRBV6-1 to TRBJ2-3; D is perhaps TRBD2 (5 bases). Germline loops: CDR1 MNHNS, CDR2 SASEGT. Deletions cut 10 bases from V and 4 bases from J, with 18 bases between. CDR3 size: 14 residues. DNA of the CDR3: TGTGCCACCCGGCAGAGGACTCTGTCAGATACGCAGTATTTT. It translates to CATRQRTLSDTQYF.

The chain combines TRBV4-1 with TRBJ1-3; 8 bases agree with TRBD1. Germline CDR1 is MGHRA and CDR2 is YSYEKL. The CDR3 totals 16 residues. V dropped 8 bases and J dropped 0; count of bases not matched to a gene: 9. The CDR3 bases are TGCGCCAGCCGCTGGACAGGGAGGGCCTCTGGAAACACCATATATTTT. It encodes CASRWTGRASGNTIYF.

V and J are TRBV27 and TRBJ2-3; a possible D gene is TRBD1 (5 bases). Trimming pared 6 bases from V and 1 base from J, leaving 11 bases between. This CDR3 is 14 amino acids long. From germline, CDR1 is MNHEY and CDR2 SMNVEV (reference sequence). CDR3 bases: TGTGCCAGCAGCGACAGCCATGGCACAGATACGCAGTATTTT. This encodes CASSDSHGTDTQYF.